These 18 T cell receptor beta chains were sequenced from one sample in a study of T cell clonality in common variable immunodeficiency. Assay used: immunoSEQ multiplex PCR; TCRdb lists only in-frame clones, some missing. This sample carries about 66,000 clones, none of them present only once. Material: peripheral blood mononuclear cells. Receptor source: a person between 18 and 75 years old in good health.

This clone was seen repeatedly, ten times or more. The read comes to an end 3 residues before the CDR3 does, leaving the germline J gene to fill in the end. The rearrangement uses TRBV2 and TRBJ1-2, with 7 positions matching TRBD1. Germline V gene data show CDR1 as SNHLY and CDR2 as FYNNEI. This CDR3 region has 12 residues. J was trimmed by 2 bases and V by 11 bases; bases with no gene match: 5. The chain's CDR3 is CAGSGQNYGYTF. The part of the CDR3 DNA that was read is TGTGCCGGATCGGGACAGAACTATGGC.

This clone was observed at least ten times. The CDR3 end lies 3 residues beyond the end of the read and is filled in from the germline J gene. The genes are TRBV7-6 and TRBJ1-5; TRBD1 agrees at 10 bases. V was clipped by 6 bases and J by 0 bases; unmatched bases: 11. The germline CDR1 and CDR2 sequences are SGHVS and FNYEAQ. The CDR3 runs 18 residues. The sequenced CDR3 bases are TGTGCCAGCAGACCTCAGGGGACAGGGGTTGATAGCAATCAGCCC. Its protein is CASRPQGTGVDSNQP. The whole CDR3 sequence reads CASRPQGTGVDSNQPQHF.

This clone was seen many times. The read ends 3 residues before the CDR3 terminus; that terminus is restored from the germline J gene. The rearrangement links TRBV18 to TRBJ1-2, with D tentatively TRBD1 (6 bases). Looked up from germline, CDR1 is KGHSH and CDR2 is LQKENI. CDR3 length: 15 residues. The V end lost 0 bases, the J end lost 0 bases, and 8 bases lay between the germline ends. CDR3 bases read: TGTGCCAGCTCACCACCGGCAGGGGCTAACTATGGC. It codes for CASSPPAGANYG. The whole CDR3 sequence reads CASSPPAGANYGYTF.

This clone was observed at least ten times. With the read ending 3 residues before the CDR3 end, the germline J gene is used to fill in that end. This chain connects TRBV27 to TRBJ2-7, with 13 positions matching TRBD2. CDR3 length equals 15 residues. Germline CDR1 reads MNHEY; CDR2 reads SMNVEV (reference sequence). V gave up 5 bases and J gave up 4 bases; unmatched junction bases: 5. The CDR3 sequence is CASSPEGLAGYEQYF. Partial CDR3 DNA: TGTGCCAGCAGTCCAGAGGGACTAGCGGGATACGAG.

This clone was counted many times. Sequencing ends 3 residues short of the CDR3 end; the germline J gene provides the rest. This chain connects TRBV20-1 to TRBJ2-7; 7 bases map to TRBD2. J gave up 2 bases and V 5 bases, and 12 bases lay outside the gene matches. The CDR3 length is 15 residues. Germline loops: CDR1 DFQATT, CDR2 SNEGSKA (reference sequence). The sequenced CDR3 bases are TGCAGTGCTGGGCCCACTAGCGAAGGGACCTACGAG. Amino acids: CSAGPTSEGTYE. The entire CDR3 protein is CSAGPTSEGTYEQYF.

This clone was detected many times. CDR3 DNA (partial): TGTGCCAGCTCACCCGGGACAGGGGTCTACGAG. Its protein product is CASSPGTGVYE. The complete CDR3 sequence is CASSPGTGVYEQYF. The chain couples TRBV18 to TRBJ2-7; 10 nucleotides match TRBD1. The CDR3 end is not reached by the read, which stops 3 residues before it; the germline J gene fills it in. This CDR3 has 14 amino acids. Trimming cost V 3 bases and J 3 bases; bases outside gene matches: 2. Germline CDR1 reads KGHSH; CDR2 reads LQKENI.

This clone showed up many times. The read terminates 3 residues ahead of where the CDR3 ends, so the germline J gene completes it. The rearrangement links TRBV20-1 to TRBJ2-5, with TRBD1 identical over 9 bases. Germline CDR1 and CDR2: DFQATT and SNEGSKA (reference sequence). The CDR3 consists of 13 residues. V trimming: 6 bases; J trimming: 5 bases; junction bases outside the gene matches: 7. The part of the CDR3 DNA that was read is TGCAGTGCGCAACAGGGGGCGCGGGAGACC. It codes for CSAQQGARET. The whole CDR3 region reads CSAQQGARETQYF.

This clone has ten or more counts. The CDR3 extends 3 residues past the end of the read, so its final part is completed from the germline J gene. The V and J genes are TRBV29-1 and TRBJ2-7; 11 bases line up with TRBD1. From germline, CDR1 is SQVTM and CDR2 ANQGSEA. V dropped 4 bases and J dropped 3; count of bases not matched to a gene: 11. The CDR3 consists of 16 residues. CDR3 DNA, as far as it was read: TGCAGCGTTGTTGCGGCTGGACAGGGGGCGTACTACGAG. This translates into CSVVAAGQGAYYE. The entire CDR3 is CSVVAAGQGAYYEQYF.

This clone was picked up many times. Read data end 3 residues before the CDR3 end; the end is taken from the germline J gene. V gene TRBV16 combines with J gene TRBJ2-1, with D tentatively TRBD2 (6 bases). There are 15 residues in the CDR3. CDR1 is KGHSY, CDR2 FQNENV, per germline. V lost 4 bases to trimming and J lost 6 bases, with 16 bases between them. Partial CDR3 DNA: TGTGCCAGCAGCCCCGACTGGACTACGGCCAATGAG. Encoded protein: CASSPDWTTANE. The entire CDR3 sequence reads CASSPDWTTANEQFF.

This clone occurred many times. CDR3 bases read: TGTGCCAGCAGCTTAGATCCACAGACCTTCGAG. It encodes CASSLDPQTFE. The complete CDR3 protein is CASSLDPQTFEQYF. The V call is TRBV11-3, the J call TRBJ2-7; D is unclear. The CDR3 end falls 3 residues outside the read, so it is completed with the germline J gene. Germline V gives CDR1 SGHNT, CDR2 YENEEA. CDR3 length equals 14 residues. With 0 bases removed from V and 6 bases from J, the gap between germline ends came to 12 bases.

This clone was detected a few times. Read coverage stops 3 residues before the CDR3 terminus; the germline J gene supplies the remainder. This chain connects TRBV30 to TRBJ2-7; D is uncertain. Germline CDR1 reads GTSNPN; CDR2 reads SVGIG (reference sequence). The CDR3 is made up of 13 amino acids. V was trimmed by 2 bases and J by 3 bases, leaving 11 bases between them. CDR3 bases read: TGTGCCTGGAGTAGGTATCCAAGCTACGAG. Translated, it gives CAWSRYPSYE. The entire CDR3 protein reads CAWSRYPSYEQYF.

This clone occurred a few times. A junction end diverges from the germline sequence, so it may reflect a read error. The sequenced part of the CDR3 DNA is TGTGCCACCAGTGAGGGCCTAGCGGGAGTTATCAATGAG. Translation: CATSEGLAGVINE. In full, the CDR3 is CATSEGLAGVINEQFF. This chain connects TRBV10-3 to TRBJ2-1; 10 nucleotides align to TRBD2. Read coverage stops 3 residues before the CDR3 terminus; the germline J gene supplies the remainder. Germline values: CDR1 ENHRY, CDR2 SYGVKD. This CDR3 has 16 residues.

This clone has at least ten counts. The observed sequence ends 3 residues before the CDR3 terminus, with the missing tail filled in from the germline J gene. The rearrangement uses TRBV2 and TRBJ1-1; TRBD1 matches at 9 bases. This CDR3 contains 12 residues. Germline values: CDR1 SNHLY, CDR2 FYNNEI. Germline trimming cut 10 bases from V and 7 bases from J; bases unmatched to any gene: 7. CDR3 amino acids: CAKQGARNEAFF. The CDR3 DNA, read in part, is TGTGCCAAACAGGGGGCGCGGAATGAA. Variable domain in full (rest from reference TRBV2 and TRBJ1-1): EPEVTQTPSHQVTQMGQEVILRCVPISNHLYFYWYRQILGQKVEFLVSFYNNEISEKSEIFDDQFSVERPDGSNFTLKIRSTKLEDSAMYFCAKQGARNEAFFGQGTRLTVV.

In this sample, this clone turned up many times. The CDR3 bases that were read are TGTGCCAGCAGCTCCCATGCACTCCAAGAGACC. Translation: CASSSHALQET. The whole CDR3 reads CASSSHALQETQYF. This chain uses TRBV7-2 with TRBJ2-5; D unresolved. The read ends 3 residues early relative to the CDR3; the germline J gene fills the gap. CDR3 length equals 14 residues. CDR1 and CDR2 from the germline V gene are SGHTA and FQGNSA. The V and J ends lost 4 bases and 1 base respectively, with 10 bases between them. The full variable domain, in which reference TRBV7-2 and TRBJ2-5 provide the parts outside the CDR3, is GAGVSQSPSNKVTEKGKDVELRCDPISGHTALYWYRQSLGQGLEFLIYFQGNSAPDKSGLPSDRFSAERTGGSVSTLTIQRTQQEDSAVYLCASSSHALQETQYFGPGTRLLVL.

This clone was seen at least ten times. Sequencing ends 3 residues short of the CDR3 end; the germline J gene provides the rest. The chain links TRBV27 to TRBJ1-5; no clear D gene. CDR1 MNHEY and CDR2 SMNVEV come from the germline V gene (reference sequence). V gave up 6 bases and J gave up 3 bases, with 6 bases separating them. This CDR3 is 12 amino acids long. Incomplete CDR3 DNA: TGTGCCAGCAGGGCTGACAATCAGCCC. Translation: CASRADNQP. The entire CDR3 sequence reads CASRADNQPQHF.

This clone was picked up many times. The sequenced fragment ends 3 residues before the CDR3 boundary, so the rest is inferred from the germline J gene. This chain connects TRBV30 to TRBJ1-3; 8 positions agree with TRBD1. V shed 0 bases, J shed 4 bases, and the junction held 5 bases outside the gene matches. The CDR3 is 15 residues long. Germline V gene data show CDR1 as GTSNPN and CDR2 as SVGIG (reference sequence). The CDR3 here is CAWSVGQGAGNTIYF. CDR3 bases read: TGTGCCTGGAGTGTAGGCCAGGGGGCGGGAAACACC.

This clone was recorded at least ten times. The read ends 3 residues shy of where the CDR3 ends; the end is completed using the germline J gene. The chain combines TRBV10-3 with TRBJ2-7; 7 nucleotides agree with TRBD1. There are 14 residues in the CDR3. The trim removed 5 bases at V and 3 bases at J, leaving 7 bases unmatched. Germline lookup yields CDR1 ENHRY and CDR2 SYGVKD. The part of the CDR3 DNA that was read is TGTGCCATCAGTCTTGACAGGGCCAACTACGAG. Encoded protein: CAISLDRANYE. The whole CDR3 is CAISLDRANYEQYF.

This clone was found many times. Sequencing ends 3 residues short of the CDR3 end; the germline J gene provides the rest. The chain has TRBV28 and TRBJ2-1; 12 bases map to TRBD2. Germline values: CDR1 MDHEN, CDR2 SYDVKM. Trimming took 5 bases from V and 9 from J; bases not matched to a gene: 11. There are 16 residues in the CDR3. CDR3 sequence reads: CASSGKLAGGGGEQFF. The DNA read from the CDR3 is TGTGCCAGCAGTGGCAAACTAGCGGGAGGTGGGGGTGAG.